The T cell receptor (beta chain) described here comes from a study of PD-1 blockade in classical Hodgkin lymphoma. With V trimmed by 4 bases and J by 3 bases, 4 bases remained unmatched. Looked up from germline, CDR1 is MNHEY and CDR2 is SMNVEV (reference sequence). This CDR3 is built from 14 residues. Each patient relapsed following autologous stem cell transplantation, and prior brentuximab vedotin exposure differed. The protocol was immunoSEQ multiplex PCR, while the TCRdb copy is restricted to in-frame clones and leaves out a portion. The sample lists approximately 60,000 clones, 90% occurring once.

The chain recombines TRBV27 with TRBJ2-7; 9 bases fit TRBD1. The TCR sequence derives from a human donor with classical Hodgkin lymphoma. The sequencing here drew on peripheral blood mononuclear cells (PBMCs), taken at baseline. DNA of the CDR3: TGTGCCAGCAGTTGGACAGGGGATCTCTACGAGCAGTACTTC. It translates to CASSWTGDLYEQYF.